Below are 8 T cell receptor beta chains sequenced from a single sample in a study of cytomegalovirus exposure and HLA in healthy donors. The primer mix had 60 Vbeta and 13 Jbeta primers. Clones were sequenced by immunoSEQ multiplex PCR, and TCRdb holds only the in-frame ones, with some missing. The sample lists 100,000 to 150,000 clones, over 70% occurring once. The sample taken for sequencing was PBMCs. The receptors were gathered from a woman aged 40 to 50 in good health and CMV-seronegative.

This chain links TRBV5-1 with TRBJ1-1; no clear D. CDR3 size: 14 residues. From germline, CDR1 is SGHRS and CDR2 YFSETQ. Trimming took off 2 bases at V and 1 base at J, with 9 bases between the two ends. In nucleotides, the CDR3 is TGCGCCAGCAGCTTTACTCTCTCGAACACTGAAGCTTTCTTT. This translates into CASSFTLSNTEAFF.

The chain uses TRBV12-5 and TRBJ1-1; D call uncertain. The CDR3 has 18 residues. V lost 4 bases and J lost 4, with 25 bases in between. The germline gives CDR1 LGHNT, CDR2 FRNRAP. CDR3 amino acids: CASGSHFGFIPRGTEAFF. CDR3 nucleotides: TGTGCTAGTGGTTCCCATTTTGGATTCATACCAAGAGGCACTGAAGCTTTCTTT.

This chain uses TRBV5-4 with TRBJ2-3; D is ambiguous. The CDR3 sequence is 12 residues long. V was shortened by 0 bases and J by 4 bases, with 3 bases between the two germline ends. CDR1 and CDR2 from the germline V gene are SGHNT and YYREEE (reference sequence). DNA of the CDR3: TGTGCCAGCAGCTTGGACTCAGATACGCAGTATTTT. Residues: CASSLDSDTQYF.

The V and J genes are TRBV18 and TRBJ1-1; maybe TRBD1 (5 bases). The length of the CDR3 is 15 residues. Trimming left V 0 bases short and J 10 bases short, with 18 bases between. From germline, CDR1 is KGHSH and CDR2 LQKENI. In nucleotides, the CDR3 is TGTGCCAGCTCACCACCGGCGACAGACCCGATACGAGCTTTCTTT. Protein: CASSPPATDPIRAFF.

V and J are TRBV19 and TRBJ1-2, with D tentatively TRBD1 (6 bases). The CDR3 contains 15 residues. Germline values: CDR1 LNHDA, CDR2 SQIVND (reference sequence). V lost 11 bases and J lost 2, with 21 bases in between. In DNA, the CDR3 is TGTGCCTCCCAAGTATCCCAGGGGCGAAACTATGGCTACACCTTC. Translation: CASQVSQGRNYGYTF.

V usage is TRBV30 and J usage is TRBJ1-3; weak D call: TRBD1 (6 bases). The CDR3 sequence is 16 residues long. Trimming pared 3 bases from V and 0 bases from J, leaving 15 bases between. In germline, CDR1 is GTSNPN, CDR2 SVGIG (reference sequence). The CDR3 protein is CAWSRGRASSGNTIYF. In DNA, the CDR3 is TGTGCCTGGAGCAGGGGACGGGCGAGCTCTGGAAACACCATATATTTT.

CDR3 nucleotides: TGTGCCAGTAGTATCCAGAGGGACAATGAGCAGTTCTTC. This sequence encodes CASSIQRDNEQFF. V gene TRBV19 combines with J gene TRBJ2-1; D perhaps matches TRBD2 (5 bases). V was clipped by 3 bases and J by 5 bases, with 8 bases between them. CDR3 size: 13 residues. The germline V gene encodes CDR1 LNHDA and CDR2 SQIVND (reference sequence). The variable domain in full, completed from reference TRBV19 and TRBJ2-1, reads DGGITQSPKYLFRKEGQNVTLSCEQNLNHDAMYWYRQDPGQGLRLIYYSQIVNDFQKGDIAEGYSVSREKKESFPLTVTSAQKNPTAFYLCASSIQRDNEQFFGPGTRLTVL.

The chain is built from TRBV30 and TRBJ1-1; possible D gene TRBD1, 5 bases. The CDR3 is 12 residues long. Germline loops: CDR1 GTSNPN, CDR2 SVGIG (reference sequence). Trimming took 1 base from V and 10 from J, leaving 13 bases between them. The CDR3 DNA sequence: TGTGCCTGGAGTGCTATAAGGGGAACAGCTTTCTTT. This translates into CAWSAIRGTAFF.